The 10 T cell receptor beta chains in this list originate from one sample, sequenced in a study of radiotherapy plus CTLA-4 blockade in lung cancer. Method: immunoSEQ multiplex PCR; TCRdb's copy keeps in-frame clones and lacks some. The sample carries about 68,000 clones, roughly 85% recorded once. The sample was peripheral blood, taken from a patient treated with radiotherapy plus ipilimumab. These receptors originate from a human donor with non-small cell lung cancer who had a complete response to radiotherapy plus ipilimumab.

The count of this clone is one. The CDR3 protein is CASSPLFQVAHYGYTF. DNA for the CDR3: TGTGCCAGCAGCCCCCTGTTTCAGGTAGCGCACTATGGCTACACCTTC. The chain is built from TRBV7-6 and TRBJ1-2; D ambiguous. The CDR3 has 16 amino acids. The germline gives CDR1 SGHVS, CDR2 FNYEAQ. The germline V and J ends were trimmed by 5 bases and 3 bases, with 19 bases remaining between them. Using reference TRBV7-6 and TRBJ1-2 for the parts outside the CDR3, the full variable domain is GAGVSQSPRYKVTKRGQDVALRCDPISGHVSLYWYRQALGQGPEFLTYFNYEAQQDKSGLPNDRFSAERPEGSISTLTIQRTEQRDSAMYRCASSPLFQVAHYGYTFGSGTRLTVV.

The rearrangement links TRBV6-1 to TRBJ2-1, with D possibly matching TRBD2 (6 bases). Per the germline V gene, CDR1 is MNHNS and CDR2 is SASEGT. This CDR3 has 15 residues. Trimming took 3 bases from V and 5 from J, leaving 14 bases between them. The CDR3: CASSEDYSNHNEQFF. For the CDR3, the DNA is TGTGCCAGCAGTGAGGACTACAGCAACCACAATGAGCAGTTCTTC.

The genes are TRBV28 and TRBJ1-2, with D unclear. Germline-derived CDR1 and CDR2 are MDHEN and SYDVKM. CDR3 length equals 11 residues. The V end was cut by 7 bases, the J end by 8 bases, with 11 bases between. In DNA form, the CDR3 reads TGTGCCAGCACCTCAGAGGGAGGCTACACCTTC. It is translated as CASTSEGGYTF.

This clone was seen a few times. The V gene is TRBV27, the J gene TRBJ2-5, with TRBD2 matching 9 bases. Germline values: CDR1 MNHEY, CDR2 SMNVEV (reference sequence). The junction had 8 bases not matched to a gene; V was cut back by 6 bases and J by 3 bases. The CDR3 is 15 amino acids. This CDR3 is CASSSSGVGEETQYF. Written as DNA, the CDR3 is TGTGCCAGCAGCTCTAGCGGGGTGGGGGAAGAGACCCAGTACTTC.

In its sample, this clone was seen once. The CDR3 nucleotides are TGCGCCAGCAGCTCCGGGGCGGGTGTGGGCACCGGGGAGCTGTTTTTT. Its translation: CASSSGAGVGTGELFF. The J gene is TRBJ2-2, the V gene TRBV5-1; D tentatively reads TRBD1 or TRBD2 (5 bases each). The V end lost 3 bases, the J end lost 4 bases, and 16 bases lay between the germline ends. Germline values: CDR1 SGHRS, CDR2 YFSETQ. This CDR3 is built from 16 residues. Full variable domain (missing parts from reference TRBV5-1 and TRBJ2-2): KAGVTQTPRYLIKTRGQQVTLSCSPISGHRSVSWYQQTPGQGLQFLFEYFSETQRNKGNFPGRFSGRQFSNSRSEMNVSTLELGDSALYLCASSSGAGVGTGELFFGEGSRLTVL.

Worth noting for this clone: The sample carries other DNA sequences with the same CDR3. V is TRBV19 and J is TRBJ1-5, with D unresolved. CDR1 LNHDA and CDR2 SQIVND come from the germline V gene (reference sequence). The CDR3 sequence is 13 residues long. V was pared by 0 bases and J by 5 bases, with 5 bases between. The CDR3 coding sequence is TGTGCCAGTAGTATAGATAGGGATCAGCCCCAGCATTTT. The encoded protein is CASSIDRDQPQHF. Supplemented by reference TRBV19 and TRBJ1-5, the full variable domain reads DGGITQSPKYLFRKEGQNVTLSCEQNLNHDAMYWYRQDPGQGLRLIYYSQIVNDFQKGDIAEGYSVSREKKESFPLTVTSAQKNPTAFYLCASSIDRDQPQHFGDGTRLSIL.

The genes are TRBV30 and TRBJ1-2, with 7 nucleotides matching TRBD1. The CDR3 is made up of 15 amino acids. J lost 8 bases, V lost 2 bases, and 14 bases had no gene match. CDR1 is GTSNPN, CDR2 SVGIG, per germline (reference sequence). The CDR3 nucleotides read TGTGCCTGGAGTCCAGGGGGGGACATCTCGGGCGGCTACACCTTC. It translates to CAWSPGGDISGGYTF. The full variable domain, its missing parts supplied by reference TRBV30 and TRBJ1-2, is SQTIHQWPATLVQPVGSPLSLECTVEGTSNPNLYWYRQAAGRGLQLLFYSVGIGQISSEVPQNLSASRPQDRQFILSSKKLLLSDSGFYLCAWSPGGDISGGYTFGSGTRLTVV.

The chain uses TRBV10-1 and TRBJ2-1; D unclear. V lost 8 bases and J 5 bases, leaving 16 bases between the germline ends. This CDR3 comprises 14 residues. The germline V gene encodes CDR1 WNHNN and CDR2 SYGVQD (reference sequence). CDR3 protein: CASHPMTVHNEQFF. DNA for the CDR3: TGCGCCAGCCACCCTATGACGGTACACAATGAGCAGTTCTTC.

J is TRBJ1-6 and V is TRBV25-1; the D gene is possibly TRBD1 (6 bases). This CDR3 region has 13 residues. The germline V and J ends were trimmed by 8 bases and 9 bases, with 14 bases remaining between them. Germline V lookup: CDR1 MGHDK, CDR2 SYGVNS. The CDR3 region is CASSRDRLSPLHF. In DNA, the CDR3 is TGTGCCAGCTCCCGAGACAGGCTTTCACCCCTCCACTTT. The full variable domain, completed using reference TRBV25-1 and TRBJ1-6, is EADIYQTPRYLVIGTGKKITLECSQTMGHDKMYWYQQDPGMELHLIHYSYGVNSTEKGDLSSESTVSRIRTEHFPLTLESARPSHTSQYLCASSRDRLSPLHFGNGTRLTVT.

This rearrangement joins TRBV30 to TRBJ2-4, with 7 bases lining up with TRBD2. This CDR3 is 20 amino acids long. CDR1 GTSNPN and CDR2 SVGIG come from the germline V gene (reference sequence). The V and J ends lost 0 bases and 0 bases, in that order; junction bases with no gene match: 17. CDR3 bases: TGTGCCTGGAGTGTTCGGCGGGAGCGGACCCAAAGTCTAGCCAAAAACATTCAGTACTTC. It specifies CAWSVRRERTQSLAKNIQYF. The full variable domain, with the rest looked up from reference TRBV30 and TRBJ2-4, is SQTIHQWPATLVQPVGSPLSLECTVEGTSNPNLYWYRQAAGRGLQLLFYSVGIGQISSEVPQNLSASRPQDRQFILSSKKLLLSDSGFYLCAWSVRRERTQSLAKNIQYFGAGTRLSVL.